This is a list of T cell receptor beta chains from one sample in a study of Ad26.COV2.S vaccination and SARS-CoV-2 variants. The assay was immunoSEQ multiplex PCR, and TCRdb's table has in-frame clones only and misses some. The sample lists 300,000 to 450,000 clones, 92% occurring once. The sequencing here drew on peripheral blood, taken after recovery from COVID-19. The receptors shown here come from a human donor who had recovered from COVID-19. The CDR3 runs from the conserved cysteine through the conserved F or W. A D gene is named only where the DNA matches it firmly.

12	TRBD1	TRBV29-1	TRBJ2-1	TGCAGCGCAGGGACAGGTTACAATGAGCAGTTCTTC	CSAGTGYNEQFF
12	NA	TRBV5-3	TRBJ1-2	TGTGCCAGAAGCGGGCACATCTATGGCTACACCTTC	CARSGHIYGYTF
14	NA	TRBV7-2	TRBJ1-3	TGTGCCAGCAGCCCGGGGACTGCCGGAAACACCATATATTTT	CASSPGTAGNTIYF
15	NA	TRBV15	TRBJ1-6	TGTGCCACCAGCTACCCGGGTCGAACCGAGTCACCCCTCCACTTT	CATSYPGRTESPLHF
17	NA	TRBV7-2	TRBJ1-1	TGTGCCAGCAGCTTAAGCGGCCCGCCGGCCCCGAACACTGAAGCTTTCTTT	CASSLSGPPAPNTEAFF
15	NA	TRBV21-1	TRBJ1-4	TGTGCCAGCAGCAAATCACCAGGGCAAAGGGAAAAACTGTTTTTT	CASSKSPGQREKLFF
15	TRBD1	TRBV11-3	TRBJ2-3	TGTGCCAGCAGCCCAGGACAGGGGCTGACAGATACGCAGTATTTT	CASSPGQGLTDTQYF
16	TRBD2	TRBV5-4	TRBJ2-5	TGTGCCAGCAGCTTGGGGGTAGTGGAGCGGGGAGAGACCCAGTACTTC	CASSLGVVERGETQYF
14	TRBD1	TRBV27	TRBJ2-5	TGTGCCAGCAGTCTGAGACAGGGTTTGGAGACCCAGTACTTC	CASSLRQGLETQYF
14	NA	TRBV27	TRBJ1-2	TGTGCCAGCAGTTTAGCCGGACAGAGCTATGGCTACACCTTC	CASSLAGQSYGYTF
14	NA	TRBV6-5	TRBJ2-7	TGTGCCAGCAGTTACTCTCCGGGTTCTGGCGAGCAGTACTTC	CASSYSPGSGEQYF
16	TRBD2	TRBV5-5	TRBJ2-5	TGTGCCAGCAGCCCCCGGCCGGGGGGATCCCAAGAGACCCAGTACTTC	CASSPRPGGSQETQYF